The 30 T cell receptor beta chains reported below all come from one sample, sequenced in a study of technical replicates of blood from several donors. Some clones are missing from TCRdb's copy, which holds only in-frame ones; the method was immunoSEQ multiplex PCR. The sample consists of approximately 44,000 clones, 95% to 97% of them appearing once. Sequencing used T cells isolated from PBMCs. These TCRs come from a human donor in good health.

The chain is built from TRBV14 and TRBJ1-2; possibly TRBD1 for D (5 bases). V was pared by 4 bases and J by 2 bases, with 8 bases between. CDR1 and CDR2 from the germline V gene are SGHDN and FVKESK. This CDR3 is built from 13 residues. In nucleotides, the CDR3 is TGTGCCAGCAGCCGCAGGGTAAACTATGGCTACACCTTC. Encoded protein: CASSRRVNYGYTF.

The V gene is TRBV14, the J gene TRBJ1-1; TRBD1 matches at 12 bases. The germline CDR1 and CDR2 sequences are SGHDN and FVKESK. The CDR3 consists of 14 residues. V shed 8 bases, J shed 6 bases, and the junction held 7 bases outside the gene matches. DNA of the CDR3: TGTGCCAGCGGGACAGGGGGCTTTGTGGCTGAAGCTTTCTTT. Translated, it gives CASGTGGFVAEAFF. The whole variable domain, remainder taken from reference TRBV14 and TRBJ1-1, is EAGVTQFPSHSVIEKGQTVTLRCDPISGHDNLYWYRRVMGKEIKFLLHFVKESKQDESGMPNNRFLAERTGGTYSTLKVQPAELEDSGVYFCASGTGGFVAEAFFGQGTRLTVV.

This chain connects TRBV2 to TRBJ2-7; the match to TRBD1 covers 10 bases. The CDR3 spans 14 residues. With V trimmed by 6 bases and J by 3 bases, 5 bases remained unmatched. Germline V gene lookup returns CDR1 SNHLY and CDR2 FYNNEI. CDR3 nucleotide sequence: TGTGCCAGCAGAGACGGGACAGGGGACTACGAGCAGTACTTC. Its translation is CASRDGTGDYEQYF.

This clone was recorded once. One end of the junction varies from germline; a read error may be responsible. The chain carries TRBV7-9 and TRBJ2-2; no clear D gene. The germline V gene has CDR1 SEHNR and CDR2 FQNEAQ (reference sequence). This CDR3 has 13 residues. CDR3 DNA sequence: TGTGCCAGCAGTTTAGATCTGACCGGGGAGCTGTTTTTT. It yields the protein CASSLDLTGELFF.

This chain connects TRBV12-5 to TRBJ2-5; 8 bases line up with TRBD2. Germline V CDR1 and CDR2: LGHNT, FRNRAP. The CDR3 loop spans 17 amino acids. The J segment lost 1 base and the V segment lost 0 bases, leaving 7 bases of the junction unmatched. The CDR3 spells CASGLVGTSRVQETQYF. CDR3 DNA sequence: TGTGCTAGTGGTTTGGTCGGGACTAGTCGGGTCCAAGAGACCCAGTACTTC.

The genes are TRBV6-1 and TRBJ1-4, with D unclear. V lost 8 bases to trimming and J lost 0 bases, with 13 bases between them. The CDR3 totals 15 residues. The germline CDR1 and CDR2 sequences are MNHNS and SASEGT. The CDR3 coding sequence is TGTGCCAGCGGGAGAGGAGTCGCAACTAATGAAAAACTGTTTTTT. It is translated as CASGRGVATNEKLFF.

The V and J genes are TRBV30 and TRBJ2-7; no definite D call. V lost 2 bases and J lost 2, with 7 bases in between. Looked up from germline, CDR1 is GTSNPN and CDR2 is SVGIG (reference sequence). The CDR3 totals 12 residues. The CDR3 coding sequence is TGTGCCTGGAGTTCTCCCGCCTACGAGCAGTACTTC. Protein sequence: CAWSSPAYEQYF.

The chain combines TRBV7-6 with TRBJ1-1, with unresolved D. V lost 5 bases and J lost 2, with 9 bases in between. CDR1 and CDR2 (germline): SGHVS, FNYEAQ. The CDR3 spans 13 residues. The CDR3 DNA reads as TGTGCCAGCAGCGTCAATAGAAACACTGAAGCTTTCTTT. Protein sequence: CASSVNRNTEAFF.

The chain links TRBV4-2 to TRBJ2-1; weak D call: TRBD2 (6 bases). V shed 4 bases and J shed 4 bases, with 23 bases lying between them. Germline values: CDR1 LGHNA, CDR2 YNFKEQ. The CDR3 spans 18 residues. CDR3 nucleotides: TGTGCCAGCAGCCCTAGGTCTCTAGCGCCCCCTCTGTACAATGAGCAGTTCTTC. It encodes CASSPRSLAPPLYNEQFF.

The chain uses TRBV30 and TRBJ2-1; tentatively, D is TRBD2 (6 bases). This CDR3 is 14 amino acids long. Germline assignment: CDR1 GTSNPN and CDR2 SVGIG (reference sequence). The V end was cut by 2 bases, the J end by 7 bases, with 15 bases between. The CDR3 DNA reads as TGTGCCTGGAGTTGGGGGGACGGAGATAATGAGCAGTTCTTC. Translating it yields CAWSWGDGDNEQFF.

The rearrangement joins TRBV2 to TRBJ2-7; no clear D gene. The germline V and J ends were trimmed by 3 bases and 0 bases, with 6 bases remaining between them. The CDR3 extends over 13 amino acids. Germline CDR1 and CDR2: SNHLY and FYNNEI. The CDR3 coding sequence is TGTGCCAGCAGTGATCCAGTCTCCTACGAGCAGTACTTC. Protein: CASSDPVSYEQYF.

The chain links TRBV5-1 to TRBJ1-1, with 7 bases lining up with TRBD1. V was pared by 4 bases and J by 6 bases, with 9 bases of the junction left unmatched. The CDR3 sequence is 14 residues long. From germline, CDR1 is SGHRS and CDR2 YFSETQ. The chain's CDR3 is CASSQRPGQSEAFF. CDR3 DNA: TGCGCCAGCAGCCAGAGACCGGGACAGTCTGAAGCTTTCTTT.

The rearrangement uses TRBV18 and TRBJ1-5; 8 nucleotides align to TRBD1. CDR3 size: 18 residues. Germline V gives CDR1 KGHSH, CDR2 LQKENI. Germline trimming cut 0 bases from V and 4 bases from J; bases unmatched to any gene: 11. The CDR3 region is CASSPPLLGQDGNQPQHF. The CDR3 DNA sequence: TGTGCCAGCTCACCACCTCTCTTGGGACAGGACGGGAATCAGCCCCAGCATTTT.

The chain recombines TRBV7-8 with TRBJ1-4, with D possibly being TRBD1 (5 bases). CDR3 length: 14 residues. Trimming took off 0 bases at V and 8 bases at J, with 10 bases between the two ends. The V gene's germline CDR1 is SGHVS and CDR2 FQNEAQ. The CDR3 is CASSLARAEEKLFF. CDR3 nucleotide sequence: TGTGCCAGCAGCTTAGCCAGGGCGGAGGAAAAACTGTTTTTT.

The rearrangement uses TRBV9 and TRBJ2-1, with 7 positions matching TRBD2. Losses at the gene ends were 0 bases for V and 0 bases for J; bases not matched to a gene: 3. The CDR3 extends over 16 amino acids. CDR1 is SGDLS, CDR2 YYNGEE, per germline. This chain's CDR3 is CASSVEGGSSYNEQFF. Here the CDR3 DNA reads TGTGCCAGCAGCGTAGAAGGCGGGAGCTCCTACAATGAGCAGTTCTTC.

V gene TRBV28 combines with J gene TRBJ1-2, with D possibly being TRBD1 (6 bases). This CDR3 is built from 14 residues. V lost 3 bases to trimming and J lost 4 bases, with 12 bases between them. Germline CDR1 and CDR2: MDHEN and SYDVKM. The CDR3 sequence is CASSFGQQLYGYTF. CDR3 in DNA: TGTGCCAGCAGTTTCGGACAGCAACTCTATGGCTACACCTTC.

The rearrangement joins TRBV19 to TRBJ1-5, with TRBD1 matching over 10 bases. From germline, CDR1 is LNHDA and CDR2 SQIVND (reference sequence). Losses at the gene ends were 6 bases for V and 5 bases for J; bases not matched to a gene: 1. This CDR3 has 13 amino acids. CDR3 protein: CASSGTGDQPQHF. The CDR3 coding sequence is TGTGCCAGTAGCGGGACAGGGGATCAGCCCCAGCATTTT. Based on the CDR3 plus reference TRBV19 and TRBJ1-5, the full variable domain is DGGITQSPKYLFRKEGQNVTLSCEQNLNHDAMYWYRQDPGQGLRLIYYSQIVNDFQKGDIAEGYSVSREKKESFPLTVTSAQKNPTAFYLCASSGTGDQPQHFGDGTRLSIL.

This rearrangement joins TRBV6-5 to TRBJ1-1; maybe TRBD1 (6 bases). The CDR3 is 16 amino acids. Trimming stripped 2 bases from V and 3 bases from J, with 16 bases between. Germline V lookup: CDR1 MNHEY, CDR2 SVGAGI. CDR3 in amino acids: CASSYDQGNWYTEAFF. CDR3 nucleotide sequence: TGTGCCAGCAGTTACGACCAGGGGAATTGGTACACTGAAGCTTTCTTT.

For the CDR3, the DNA is TGTGCCATCAGTGAACGGGGTCCCGGCTACACCTTC. This sequence encodes CAISERGPGYTF. The chain uses TRBV10-3 and TRBJ1-2; no definite D call. Germline loops: CDR1 ENHRY, CDR2 SYGVKD. The CDR3 runs to 12 residues. V lost 3 bases and J lost 8, with 10 bases in between.

DNA of the CDR3: TGTGCCAGCAGTGAGGACAGCCTGGGGGGCTACACCTTC. Translating it yields CASSEDSLGGYTF. V usage is TRBV2 and J usage is TRBJ1-2; D might be TRBD1 (6 bases). The CDR3 length is 13 residues. V was cut by 3 bases and J by 8 bases, with 13 bases left in between. Germline CDR1 SNHLY, CDR2 FYNNEI.

The chain is built from TRBV6-5 and TRBJ2-7, with 9 nucleotides matching TRBD1. There are 14 residues in the CDR3. J was trimmed by 4 bases and V by 4 bases; bases with no gene match: 5. Germline CDR1 and CDR2: MNHEY and SVGAGI. The CDR3 DNA follows: TGTGCCAGCAGTTCATGGACAGGGGCATACGAGCAGTACTTC. Its protein is CASSSWTGAYEQYF.

This clone was picked up one time. This chain links TRBV4-1 with TRBJ2-2; D is perhaps TRBD2 (6 bases). The CDR3 is 12 amino acids. The germline V gene encodes CDR1 MGHRA and CDR2 YSYEKL. V lost 3 bases and J 7 bases, leaving 6 bases between the germline ends. CDR3 DNA: TGCGCCAGCAGCCAGGGGGGCGGGGAGCTGTTTTTT. It is translated as CASSQGGGELFF.

V is TRBV28 and J is TRBJ2-7, with 15 nucleotides matching TRBD2. This CDR3 has 15 residues. Unmatched junction bases numbered 5, after V lost 4 bases and J lost 7 bases. Looked up from germline, CDR1 is MDHEN and CDR2 is SYDVKM. The DNA for the CDR3 is TGTGCCAGCAGTTCATGGGGACTAGCGGGAGGAGAGCAGTACTTC. Encoded protein: CASSSWGLAGGEQYF.

This rearrangement joins TRBV27 to TRBJ2-1; no clear D. CDR1 is MNHEY and CDR2 is SMNVEV in the germline V gene (reference sequence). The CDR3 loop spans 12 amino acids. V was pared by 2 bases and J by 7 bases, with 6 bases between. The CDR3 sequence is CASSLIRNEQFF. CDR3 bases: TGTGCCAGCAGTTTAATCAGGAATGAGCAGTTCTTC.

The chain joins TRBV28 to TRBJ1-2; 10 nucleotides align to TRBD1. CDR3 size: 15 residues. Trimming took 3 bases from V and 5 from J; bases not matched to a gene: 6. Per the germline V gene, CDR1 is MDHEN and CDR2 is SYDVKM. CDR3 in DNA: TGTGCCAGCAGTTTGGGGGACAGGGGCGCGTATGGCTACACCTTC. Encoded protein: CASSLGDRGAYGYTF.

The rearrangement links TRBV7-8 to TRBJ2-7; a possible D gene is TRBD2 (5 bases). Per the germline V gene, CDR1 is SGHVS and CDR2 is FQNEAQ. V was shortened by 0 bases and J by 0 bases, with 15 bases between the two germline ends. The CDR3 runs to 17 residues. This chain's CDR3 is CASSLAGWAGSSYEQYF. The CDR3 DNA reads TGTGCCAGCAGCTTAGCTGGGTGGGCGGGTAGCTCCTACGAGCAGTACTTC.

V gene TRBV4-1 combines with J gene TRBJ2-7; a possible D gene is TRBD2 (6 bases). Germline CDR1 is MGHRA and CDR2 is YSYEKL. This CDR3 region has 14 residues. Trimming took off 1 base at V and 7 bases at J, with 14 bases between the two ends. Written as DNA, the CDR3 is TGCGCCAGCAGCCAAGCCCGGGGAGGTTCGGAGCAGTACTTC. As protein: CASSQARGGSEQYF.

The J gene is TRBJ2-7, the V gene TRBV11-2; 7 bases align to TRBD2. The length of the CDR3 is 14 residues. Germline V gene lookup returns CDR1 SGHAT and CDR2 FQNNGV. The J segment lost 5 bases and the V segment lost 1 base, leaving 5 bases of the junction unmatched. The chain's CDR3 is CASSLGRELDEQYF. The CDR3 region has the DNA TGTGCCAGCAGCTTAGGGCGGGAGCTGGACGAGCAGTACTTC. The variable domain in full, completed from reference TRBV11-2 and TRBJ2-7, reads EAGVAQSPRYKIIEKRQSVAFWCNPISGHATLYWYQQILGQGPKLLIQFQNNGVVDDSQLPKDRFSAERLKGVDSTLKIQPAKLEDSAVYLCASSLGRELDEQYFGPGTRLTVT.

The chain uses TRBV10-3 and TRBJ2-7; weak D call: TRBD1 (6 bases). The V and J ends lost 0 bases and 0 bases respectively, with 9 bases between them. Germline CDR1 reads ENHRY; CDR2 reads SYGVKD. There are 15 residues in the CDR3. The CDR3 reads CAISESGHSSYEQYF. CDR3 sequence (DNA): TGTGCCATCAGTGAGTCGGGACATTCCTCCTACGAGCAGTACTTC.

This chain connects TRBV5-1 to TRBJ2-7, with 9 bases that match TRBD2. Germline-derived CDR1 and CDR2 are SGHRS and YFSETQ. The junction had 10 bases not matched to a gene; V was cut back by 4 bases and J by 5 bases. This CDR3 spans 15 amino acids. This CDR3 is CASSLDSGSADEQYF. The CDR3, as DNA: TGCGCCAGCAGCCTTGATAGCGGGAGTGCCGACGAGCAGTACTTC.